This entry is about one T cell receptor (beta chain). Its antigen remains unknown. TCRdb's table, derived via immunoSEQ multiplex PCR, lists solely in-frame clones and lacks some. The sample carries more than 80,000 clones, approximately 96% recorded once. The sample originates from a study of cytomegalovirus exposure and HLA in healthy donors. For the study at large: The 120 validation repertoires and the 666 first-cohort repertoires shared a platform, a later analysis reported.

General observations from the study: The study put 150 or so TCR beta chains on its list as cytomegalovirus-associated.

Germline loops: CDR1 LNHNV, CDR2 YYDKDF (reference sequence). After removal of 5 bases from V and 3 bases from J, the junction contained 13 bases not matched to a gene. The CDR3 runs to 17 residues. This TCR was recovered from a woman aged 18 to 35 in good health and CMV-seronegative. The rearrangement joins TRBV15 to TRBJ1-2; 9 bases match TRBD1. Material: PBMCs. In DNA form, the CDR3 reads TGTGCCACCAGCGGATTGGGAGGGGACAGGGCGTACTATGGCTACACCTTC. It codes for CATSGLGGDRAYYGYTF. Complete variable domain (other parts from reference TRBV15 and TRBJ1-2): DAMVIQNPRYQVTQFGKPVTLSCSQTLNHNVMYWYQQKSSQAPKLLFHYYDKDFNNEADTPDNFQSRRPNTSFCFLDIRSPGLGDTAMYLCATSGLGGDRAYYGYTFGSGTRLTVV.